The following is a TCR beta chain sequence with its context. Its target is unknown. Expressed TCRB transcripts were sequenced after all isolated RNA was converted to cDNA. Data came from immunoSEQ multiplex PCR; TCRdb stores just in-frame clones and leaves some out. Of fewer than 300,000 clones listed, over 20% were seen once; the top ten hold around 0.029%. These data come from a study of beta chain features in type 1 diabetes. Study results and limitations: In all four CD4+ subsets, TCRB CDR3 length was significantly, moderately reduced in type 1 diabetes.

The receptor comes from a woman aged 40 to 50 with type 1 diabetes. Sequences were obtained from naive CD4+ T cells from blood.

The CDR3 region has the DNA TGTGCCGTCCGGGACAGGGCTTTTTTGGTCAGCAATCAGCCCCAGCATTTT. Its translation: CAVRDRAFLVSNQPQHF. This chain links TRBV21-1 with TRBJ1-5; the DNA was not used to check the table's D call, TRBD1. TRBV21-1 has pseudogene status. The CDR3 consists of 17 residues.